The clone carrying this TCR beta chain was seen many times. MiXCR was run by TCRdb on the RT-PCR reads, yielding one entry per CDR3 protein. The sample shows about 680,000 distinct CDR3 sequences, over 12% of them seen only once. The CDR3 is 14 residues long. V dropped 8 bases and J dropped 5 bases, with 15 bases sitting between them. Specimen: memory CD4+ T cells from blood. The J gene is TRBJ2-2, the V gene TRBV12-3 or TRBV12-4; D is perhaps TRBD1 or TRBD2 (5 bases each). The receptor's source is a female donor in good health, serving as a healthy control. This CDR3 reads CASGASSGTGELFF. CDR3 DNA: TGTGCCAGCGGGGCGAGCTCGGGGACCGGGGAGCTGTTTTTT.